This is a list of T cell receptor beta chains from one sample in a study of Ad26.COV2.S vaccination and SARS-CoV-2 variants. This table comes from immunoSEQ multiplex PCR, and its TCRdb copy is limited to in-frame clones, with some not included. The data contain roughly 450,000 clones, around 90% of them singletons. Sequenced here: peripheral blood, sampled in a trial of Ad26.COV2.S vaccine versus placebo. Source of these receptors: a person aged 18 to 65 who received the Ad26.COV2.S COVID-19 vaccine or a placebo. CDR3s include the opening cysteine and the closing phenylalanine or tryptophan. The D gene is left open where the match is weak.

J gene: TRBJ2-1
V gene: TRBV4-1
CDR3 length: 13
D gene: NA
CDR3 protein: CASSQVFRNEQFF
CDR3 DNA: TGCGCCAGCAGCCAGGTTTTCAGAAATGAGCAGTTCTTC

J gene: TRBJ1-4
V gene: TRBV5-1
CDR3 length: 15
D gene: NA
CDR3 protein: CASSTQGATNEKLFF
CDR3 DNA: TGCGCCAGCAGCACTCAGGGAGCAACTAATGAAAAACTGTTTTTT

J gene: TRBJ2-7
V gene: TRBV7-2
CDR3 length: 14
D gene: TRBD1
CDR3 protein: CASSPVGTAYEQYF
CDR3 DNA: TGTGCCAGCAGCCCCGTGGGGACAGCCTACGAGCAGTACTTC

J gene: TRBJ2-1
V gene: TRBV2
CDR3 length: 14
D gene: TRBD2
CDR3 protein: CASSGGSDYNEQFF
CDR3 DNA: TGTGCCAGCAGTGGCGGGAGCGACTACAATGAGCAGTTCTTC

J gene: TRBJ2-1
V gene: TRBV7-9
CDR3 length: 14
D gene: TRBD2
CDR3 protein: CASSLGASGNEQFF
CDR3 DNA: TGTGCCAGCAGCTTAGGGGCTAGCGGGAATGAGCAGTTCTTC

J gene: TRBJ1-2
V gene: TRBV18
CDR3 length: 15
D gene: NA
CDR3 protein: CASSPLQEHRGGYTF
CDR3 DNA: TGTGCCAGCTCACCACTGCAGGAACACAGAGGCGGCTACACCTTC

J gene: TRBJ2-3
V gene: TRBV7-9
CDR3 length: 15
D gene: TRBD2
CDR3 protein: CASSLPTSATDTQYF
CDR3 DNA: TGTGCCAGCAGCTTACCGACTAGCGCCACAGATACGCAGTATTTT

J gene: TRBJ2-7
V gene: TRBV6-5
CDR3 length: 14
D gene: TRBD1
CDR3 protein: CASSNAGTAYEQYF
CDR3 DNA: TGTGCCAGCAGTAACGCAGGGACAGCCTACGAGCAGTACTTC

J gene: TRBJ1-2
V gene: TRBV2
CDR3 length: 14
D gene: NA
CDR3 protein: CASIRALGSYGYTF
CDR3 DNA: TGTGCCAGCATAAGGGCCCTCGGAAGTTATGGCTACACCTTC

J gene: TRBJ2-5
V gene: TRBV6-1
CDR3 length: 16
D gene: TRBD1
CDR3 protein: CASSETDRGHQETQYF
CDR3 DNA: TGTGCCAGCAGTGAAACTGACAGGGGCCACCAAGAGACCCAGTACTTC

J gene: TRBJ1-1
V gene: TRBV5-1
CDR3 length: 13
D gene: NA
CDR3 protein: CASLPGGGTEAFF
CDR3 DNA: TGCGCCAGCCTGCCCGGAGGGGGCACTGAAGCTTTCTTT

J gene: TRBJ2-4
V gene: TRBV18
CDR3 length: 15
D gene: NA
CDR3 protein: CASSPPTEVVNIQYF
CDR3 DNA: TGTGCCAGCTCACCACCGACGGAGGTTGTAAACATTCAGTACTTC

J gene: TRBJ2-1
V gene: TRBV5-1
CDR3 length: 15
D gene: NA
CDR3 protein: CASSLVEGRSHEQFF
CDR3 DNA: TGCGCCAGCAGCTTGGTAGAGGGCCGGTCCCATGAGCAGTTCTTC

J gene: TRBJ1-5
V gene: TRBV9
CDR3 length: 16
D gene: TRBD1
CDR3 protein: CASSPGTGRSNQPQHF
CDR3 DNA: TGTGCCAGCAGCCCCGGGACAGGGAGAAGCAATCAGCCCCAGCATTTT

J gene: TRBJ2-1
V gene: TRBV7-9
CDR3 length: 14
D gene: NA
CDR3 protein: CASSLSSSYNEQFF
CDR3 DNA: TGTGCCAGCAGCTTATCGAGCTCCTACAATGAGCAGTTCTTC

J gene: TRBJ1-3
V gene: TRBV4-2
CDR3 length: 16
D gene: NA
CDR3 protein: CASRQGTLYSGNTIYF
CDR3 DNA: TGTGCCAGCAGGCAAGGAACGTTATACTCTGGAAACACCATATATTTT

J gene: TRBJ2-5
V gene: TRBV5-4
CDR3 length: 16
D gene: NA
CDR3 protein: CASSLPKDGAGETQYF
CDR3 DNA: TGTGCCAGCAGCCTACCTAAGGACGGTGCCGGGGAGACCCAGTACTTC

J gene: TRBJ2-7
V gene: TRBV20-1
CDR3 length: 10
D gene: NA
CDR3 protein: CSAREGMEYF
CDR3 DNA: TGCAGTGCTAGAGAGGGAATGGAGTACTTC